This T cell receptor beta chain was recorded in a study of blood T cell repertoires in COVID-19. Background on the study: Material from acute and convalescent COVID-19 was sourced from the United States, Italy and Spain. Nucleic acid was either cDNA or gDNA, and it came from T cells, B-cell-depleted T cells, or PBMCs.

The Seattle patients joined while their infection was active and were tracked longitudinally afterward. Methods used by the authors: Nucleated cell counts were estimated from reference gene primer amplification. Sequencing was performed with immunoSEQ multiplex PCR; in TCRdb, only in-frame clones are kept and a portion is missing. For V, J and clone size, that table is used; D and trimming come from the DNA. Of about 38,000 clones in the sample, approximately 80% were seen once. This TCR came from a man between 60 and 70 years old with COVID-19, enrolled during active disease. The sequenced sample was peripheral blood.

The CDR3 sequence: CASSPRSYTEAFF. In nucleotides, the CDR3 is TGTGCCAGCAGTCCACGGAGCTATACTGAAGCTTTCTTT. The chain recombines TRBV12-3 or TRBV12-4 with TRBJ1-1; unclear D gene. V gave up 5 bases and J gave up 5 bases, with 12 bases separating them. The CDR3 length is 13 residues.